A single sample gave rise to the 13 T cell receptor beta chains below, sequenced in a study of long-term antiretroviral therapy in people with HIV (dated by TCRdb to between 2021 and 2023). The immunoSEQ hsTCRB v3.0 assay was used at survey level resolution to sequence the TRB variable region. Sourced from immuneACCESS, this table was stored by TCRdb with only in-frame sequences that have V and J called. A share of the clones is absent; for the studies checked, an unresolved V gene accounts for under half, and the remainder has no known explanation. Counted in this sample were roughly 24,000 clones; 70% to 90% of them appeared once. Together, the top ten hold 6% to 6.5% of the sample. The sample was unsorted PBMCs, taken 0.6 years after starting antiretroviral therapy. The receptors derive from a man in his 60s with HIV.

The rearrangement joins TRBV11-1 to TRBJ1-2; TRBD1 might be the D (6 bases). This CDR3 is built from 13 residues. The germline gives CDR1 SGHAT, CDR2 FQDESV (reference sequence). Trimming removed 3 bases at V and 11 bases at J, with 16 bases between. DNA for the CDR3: TGTGCCAGCAGCTTCCGGCAGGGGTTGAGTTACACCTTC. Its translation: CASSFRQGLSYTF.

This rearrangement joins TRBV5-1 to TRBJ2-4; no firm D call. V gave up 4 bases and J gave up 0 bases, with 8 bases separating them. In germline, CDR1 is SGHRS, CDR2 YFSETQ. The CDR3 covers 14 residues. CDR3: CASSPEIAKNIQYF. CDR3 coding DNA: TGCGCCAGCAGCCCGGAGATAGCCAAAAACATTCAGTACTTC.

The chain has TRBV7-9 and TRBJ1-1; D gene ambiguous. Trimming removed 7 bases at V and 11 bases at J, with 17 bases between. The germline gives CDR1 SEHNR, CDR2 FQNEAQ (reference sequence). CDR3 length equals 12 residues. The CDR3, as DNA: TGTGCCAGCAACGGCGGGGAAAGGTCTGCTTTCTTT. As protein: CASNGGERSAFF.

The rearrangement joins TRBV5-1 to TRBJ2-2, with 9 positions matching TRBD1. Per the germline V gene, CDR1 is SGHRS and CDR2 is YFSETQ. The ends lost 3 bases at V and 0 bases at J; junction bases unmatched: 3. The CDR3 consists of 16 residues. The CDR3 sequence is CASSWGQGTNTGELFF. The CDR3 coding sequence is TGCGCCAGCAGCTGGGGACAGGGCACGAACACCGGGGAGCTGTTTTTT.

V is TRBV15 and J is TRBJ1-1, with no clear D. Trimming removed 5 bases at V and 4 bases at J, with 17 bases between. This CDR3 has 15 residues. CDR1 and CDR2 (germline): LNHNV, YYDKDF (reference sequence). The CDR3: CATSGQPRRRTEAFF. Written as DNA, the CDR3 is TGTGCCACCAGCGGCCAACCAAGGAGGCGCACTGAAGCTTTCTTT.

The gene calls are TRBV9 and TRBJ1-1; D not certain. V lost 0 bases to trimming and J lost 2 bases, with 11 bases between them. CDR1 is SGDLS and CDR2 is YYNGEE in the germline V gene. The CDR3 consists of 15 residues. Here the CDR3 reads CASSVEPGTNTEAFF. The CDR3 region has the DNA TGTGCCAGCAGCGTAGAACCAGGAACCAACACTGAAGCTTTCTTT. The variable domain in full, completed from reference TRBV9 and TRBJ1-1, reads DSGVTQTPKHLITATGQRVTLRCSPRSGDLSVYWYQQSLDQGLQFLIQYYNGEERAKGNILERFSAQQFPDLHSELNLSSLELGDSALYFCASSVEPGTNTEAFFGQGTRLTVV.

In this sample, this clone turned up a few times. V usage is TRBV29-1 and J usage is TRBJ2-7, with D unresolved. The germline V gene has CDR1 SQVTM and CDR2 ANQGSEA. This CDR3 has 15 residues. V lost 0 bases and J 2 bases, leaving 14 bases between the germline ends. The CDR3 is CSVEDQTTLTYEQYF. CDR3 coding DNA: TGCAGCGTTGAAGACCAAACAACGTTAACCTACGAGCAGTACTTC.

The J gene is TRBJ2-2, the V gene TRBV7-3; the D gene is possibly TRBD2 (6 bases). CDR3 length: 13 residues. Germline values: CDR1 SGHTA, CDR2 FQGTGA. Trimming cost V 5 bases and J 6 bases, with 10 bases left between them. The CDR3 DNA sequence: TGTGCCAGCAGCCCAAGGGAGGCCGGGGAGCTGTTTTTT. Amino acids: CASSPREAGELFF.

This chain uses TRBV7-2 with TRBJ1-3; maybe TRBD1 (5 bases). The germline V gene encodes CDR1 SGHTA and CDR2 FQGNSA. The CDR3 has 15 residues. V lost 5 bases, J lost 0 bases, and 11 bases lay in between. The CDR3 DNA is TGTGCCAGCAGCCCGGGGGGATTCTCTGGAAACACCATATATTTT. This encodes CASSPGGFSGNTIYF.

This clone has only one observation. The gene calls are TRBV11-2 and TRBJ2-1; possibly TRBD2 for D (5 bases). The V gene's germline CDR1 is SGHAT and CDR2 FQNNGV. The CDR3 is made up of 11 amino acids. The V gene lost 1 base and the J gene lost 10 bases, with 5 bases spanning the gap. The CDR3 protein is CASSLGLEQFF. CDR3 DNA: TGTGCCAGCAGCTTAGGACTAGAGCAGTTCTTC.

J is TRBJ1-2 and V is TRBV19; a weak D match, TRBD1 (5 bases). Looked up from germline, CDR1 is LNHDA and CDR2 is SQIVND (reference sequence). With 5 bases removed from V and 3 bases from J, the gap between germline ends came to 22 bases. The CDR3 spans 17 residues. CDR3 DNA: TGTGCCAGTAGTGATCCGGGGGAATCAAATTTTTACTATGGCTACACCTTC. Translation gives CASSDPGESNFYYGYTF.

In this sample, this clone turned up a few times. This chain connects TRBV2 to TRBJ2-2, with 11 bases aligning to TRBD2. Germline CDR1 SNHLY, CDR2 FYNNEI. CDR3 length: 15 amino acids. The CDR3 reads CAIPWASGGSGELFF. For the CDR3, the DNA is TGTGCGATTCCTTGGGCTAGCGGGGGGTCCGGGGAGCTGTTTTTT.

CDR3 bases: TGTGCCAGCAGAGCCCAGGGACAGGTCACTGAAGCTTTCTTT. It encodes CASRAQGQVTEAFF. V gene TRBV27 combines with J gene TRBJ1-1, with 8 bases fitting TRBD1. Per germline, CDR1 MNHEY and CDR2 SMNVEV (reference sequence). With 6 bases clipped from V and 4 bases from J, the junction kept 7 bases outside the gene matches. The CDR3 runs 14 residues.